The entry that follows covers one TCR beta chain sequence. Its antigen is unidentified. Trimming removed 7 bases from V and 0 bases from J, with 12 bases in between. The CDR3 consists of 14 residues. Germline lookup yields CDR1 MDHEN and CDR2 SYDVKM. Noted time point: week 5, during vaccination. Doses of 300 ug of mutant IDH1 20-mer peptide were given with topical imiquimod. The data belong to a study of a mutant IDH1 vaccine in newly diagnosed glioma. Turning to the study itself: Across weeks 1, 3, 5, 7, 11, 15, 19 and 23, patients received a vaccination each time, eight in all. Treated patients had a mean age of around 39 years and a sex split that was roughly 62% male and roughly 38% female. Findings and limits, study-wide: Pseudoprogression seemed unrelated to changes in top peripheral T cell clonotypes.

TCRdb keeps only in-frame clones here, not all; method: immunoSEQ multiplex PCR. The sample includes 25,000 to 35,000 clones, about 90% of them seen just once. The receptor was derived from a woman aged 35 to 49 with glioma. Some clones in this sample may be carry-over from other donors' samples. The sequencing here drew on peripheral blood mononuclear cells (PBMCs), taken from a glioma patient whose treatment included an IDH1 peptide vaccine. The rearrangement uses TRBV28 and TRBJ1-1, with D possibly being TRBD1 (6 bases). The CDR3 DNA follows: TGTGCCAGCACCCCGCAGGGGCTGAACACTGAAGCTTTCTTT. Its translation is CASTPQGLNTEAFF.